This T cell receptor beta chain was identified in a study of blood T cell repertoires in COVID-19. Libraries were prepared by immunoSEQ multiplex PCR; TCRdb keeps only in-frame clonotypes and omits some of them. The sample lists 250,000 or so clones, roughly 82% occurring once. With 4 bases removed from V and 0 bases from J, the gap between germline ends came to 3 bases. The CDR3 covers 12 residues. The germline V gene has CDR1 LGHDT and CDR2 YNNKEL (reference sequence). This clone was seen a few times. Sequences were obtained from peripheral blood. This chain uses TRBV3-1 (or the pseudogene TRBV3-2) with TRBJ1-1; D is ambiguous. The receptor was derived from a man older than 75 with acute or convalescent COVID-19. The CDR3 loop reads CASSPVNTEAFF. The CDR3 region has the DNA TGTGCCAGCAGCCCAGTGAACACTGAAGCTTTCTTT.